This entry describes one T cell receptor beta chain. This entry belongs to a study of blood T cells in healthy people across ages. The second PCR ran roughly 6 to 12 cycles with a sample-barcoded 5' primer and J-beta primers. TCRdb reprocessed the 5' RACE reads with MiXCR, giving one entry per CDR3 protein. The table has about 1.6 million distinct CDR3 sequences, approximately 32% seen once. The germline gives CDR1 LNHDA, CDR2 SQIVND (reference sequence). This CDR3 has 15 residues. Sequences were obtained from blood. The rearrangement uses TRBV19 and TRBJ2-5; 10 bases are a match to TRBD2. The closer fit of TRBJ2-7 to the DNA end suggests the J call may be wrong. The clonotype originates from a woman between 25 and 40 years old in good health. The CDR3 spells CASSIGLAVLVEQYF. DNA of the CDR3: TGTGCCAGTAGTATTGGACTAGCGGTTTTGGTCGAGCAGTACTTC.